Listed below are T cell receptor beta chains from one sample, sequenced in a study of control samples from healthy donors and cancer patients. Generated by immunoSEQ multiplex PCR, the TCRdb table keeps only in-frame clones and is missing some. The table shows around 29,000 clones, with 65% to 80% occurring only once. The sequenced material came from PBMCs. The receptors stem from a man aged 60-69 years with head and neck cancer. CDR3s include the opening cysteine and the closing phenylalanine or tryptophan. Each record gives: clone size, V gene, J gene, D gene, CDR3 protein, CDR3 DNA. The D gene is left open where the match is weak. Some rows have no size entry. The others give once, few or many, or a class for an expanded clone.

clone_size: once
v_call: TRBV5-4
j_call: TRBJ2-7
d_call: -
cdr3_aa: CASSRDPTYEQYF
cdr3_nt: TGTGCCAGCAGCCGCGACCCCACCTACGAGCAGTACTTC

clone_size: -
v_call: TRBV2
j_call: TRBJ1-1
d_call: -
cdr3_aa: CASSPGTRNTEAFF
cdr3_nt: TGTGCCAGCAGCCCCGGGACAAGGAACACTGAAGCTTTCTTT

clone_size: -
v_call: TRBV20-1
j_call: TRBJ1-5
d_call: -
cdr3_aa: CSASRDSNQPQHF
cdr3_nt: TGCAGTGCCAGTCGAGACAGCAATCAGCCCCAGCATTTT

clone_size: -
v_call: TRBV15
j_call: TRBJ2-6
d_call: TRBD1
cdr3_aa: CATRNADRVRAGANVLTF
cdr3_nt: TGTGCCACCAGGAACGCCGACAGGGTTCGCGCTGGGGCCAACGTCCTGACTTTC

clone_size: -
v_call: TRBV5-6
j_call: TRBJ2-5
d_call: -
cdr3_aa: CASSLEGPQYQETQYF
cdr3_nt: TGTGCCAGCAGCTTGGAAGGACCGCAGTACCAAGAGACCCAGTACTTC

clone_size: -
v_call: TRBV20-1
j_call: TRBJ2-7
d_call: -
cdr3_aa: CSASGAPGQYF
cdr3_nt: TGCAGTGCTAGTGGAGCCCCTGGGCAGTACTTC

clone_size: -
v_call: TRBV28
j_call: TRBJ2-7
d_call: -
cdr3_aa: CASSLKPLPIYEQYF
cdr3_nt: TGTGCCAGCAGTTTAAAGCCCCTCCCGATTTACGAGCAGTACTTC

clone_size: -
v_call: TRBV5-6
j_call: TRBJ2-3
d_call: TRBD2
cdr3_aa: CASSTGTSGTQYF
cdr3_nt: TGTGCCAGCAGCACTGGGACTAGCGGAACGCAGTATTTT

clone_size: -
v_call: TRBV28
j_call: TRBJ2-1
d_call: -
cdr3_aa: CASSFWGPSYDEQFF
cdr3_nt: TGTGCCAGCAGTTTCTGGGGCCCGTCCTACGATGAGCAGTTCTTC

clone_size: -
v_call: TRBV11-3
j_call: TRBJ2-1
d_call: TRBD2
cdr3_aa: CASSGGASGNYNEQFF
cdr3_nt: TGTGCCAGCAGCGGCGGGGCTAGCGGGAACTACAATGAGCAGTTCTTC

clone_size: once
v_call: TRBV9
j_call: TRBJ2-2
d_call: -
cdr3_aa: CASSVVSGGYTGELFF
cdr3_nt: TGTGCCAGCAGCGTAGTGAGTGGAGGATACACCGGGGAGCTGTTTTTT

clone_size: -
v_call: TRBV28
j_call: TRBJ1-5
d_call: -
cdr3_aa: CATHSTGNQPQHF
cdr3_nt: TGTGCCACCCACTCTACGGGGAATCAGCCCCAGCATTTT

clone_size: few
v_call: TRBV19
j_call: TRBJ1-1
d_call: -
cdr3_aa: CASSISINTEAFF
cdr3_nt: TGTGCCAGTAGTATTTCAATTAACACTGAAGCTTTCTTT

clone_size: -
v_call: TRBV10-3
j_call: TRBJ2-1
d_call: -
cdr3_aa: CAISPKGEGQFF
cdr3_nt: TGTGCCATCAGCCCCAAGGGGGAGGGCCAGTTCTTC

clone_size: once
v_call: TRBV30
j_call: TRBJ2-3
d_call: -
cdr3_aa: CAWSPSGALLDTQYF
cdr3_nt: TGTGCCTGGAGTCCGTCGGGAGCTTTATTAGATACGCAGTATTTT

clone_size: -
v_call: TRBV5-1
j_call: TRBJ2-5
d_call: -
cdr3_aa: CASSSGGTAGRETQYF
cdr3_nt: TGCGCCAGCAGCAGTGGCGGGACAGCCGGGAGAGAGACCCAGTACTTC

clone_size: -
v_call: TRBV7-9
j_call: TRBJ2-3
d_call: -
cdr3_aa: CASSLVNTRTDTQYF
cdr3_nt: TGTGCCAGCAGCTTAGTCAACACTCGCACAGATACGCAGTATTTT

clone_size: -
v_call: TRBV2
j_call: TRBJ2-3
d_call: -
cdr3_aa: CASTMTDTQYF
cdr3_nt: TGTGCCAGCACCATGACAGATACGCAGTATTTT

clone_size: -
v_call: TRBV6-5
j_call: TRBJ1-2
d_call: TRBD1
cdr3_aa: CASGKARGPFGYTF
cdr3_nt: TGTGCCAGCGGAAAAGCCAGGGGGCCCTTTGGCTACACCTTC

clone_size: few
v_call: TRBV18
j_call: TRBJ1-1
d_call: -
cdr3_aa: CASSPLHTGIEAFF
cdr3_nt: TGTGCCAGCTCGCCCTTACACACAGGGATTGAAGCTTTCTTT

clone_size: once
v_call: TRBV19
j_call: TRBJ2-7
d_call: TRBD2
cdr3_aa: CASSGTSGGGYDIGEQYF
cdr3_nt: TGTGCCAGTAGTGGGACTAGCGGAGGGGGTTACGATATCGGCGAGCAGTACTTC

clone_size: once
v_call: TRBV3-1/TRBV3-2
j_call: TRBJ2-3
d_call: TRBD2
cdr3_aa: CASSPLAGQNTQYF
cdr3_nt: TGTGCCAGCAGCCCACTAGCGGGACAAAATACGCAGTATTTT

clone_size: -
v_call: TRBV5-4
j_call: TRBJ1-1
d_call: TRBD1
cdr3_aa: CASSPGDRGSLKAFF
cdr3_nt: TGTGCCAGCAGCCCGGGCGACAGGGGGAGCTTGAAAGCTTTCTTT

clone_size: -
v_call: TRBV12-3/TRBV12-4
j_call: TRBJ2-5
d_call: -
cdr3_aa: CASSFGGAETQYF
cdr3_nt: TGTGCCAGCAGTTTTGGGGGCGCGGAGACCCAGTACTTC

clone_size: -
v_call: TRBV23-1
j_call: TRBJ2-3
d_call: -
cdr3_aa: CASSLLPGPDSYSTDTQYF
cdr3_nt: TGCGCCAGCAGCCTTCTCCCCGGTCCGGACTCATATAGCACAGATACGCAGTATTTT

clone_size: few
v_call: TRBV20-1
j_call: TRBJ2-7
d_call: -
cdr3_aa: CSASNALVLTEQYF
cdr3_nt: TGCAGTGCTAGTAATGCGCTAGTACTTACCGAGCAGTACTTC

clone_size: -
v_call: TRBV6-5
j_call: TRBJ2-5
d_call: TRBD2
cdr3_aa: CASSYAGGATQYF
cdr3_nt: TGTGCCAGCAGTTACGCGGGAGGCGCGACCCAGTACTTC

clone_size: few
v_call: TRBV7-2
j_call: TRBJ2-7
d_call: -
cdr3_aa: CASSLAVAPNYEQYF
cdr3_nt: TGTGCCAGCAGCTTAGCGGTAGCTCCCAACTACGAGCAGTACTTC

clone_size: -
v_call: TRBV24-1
j_call: TRBJ1-2
d_call: TRBD1
cdr3_aa: CATSDSRDSRYGYTF
cdr3_nt: TGTGCCACCAGTGATTCCCGGGACAGCCGCTATGGCTACACCTTC

clone_size: -
v_call: TRBV7-2
j_call: TRBJ2-3
d_call: -
cdr3_aa: CASSLAAGGSDTQYF
cdr3_nt: TGTGCCAGCAGCTTAGCGGCAGGGGGGTCAGATACGCAGTATTTT

clone_size: -
v_call: TRBV6-4
j_call: TRBJ2-1
d_call: -
cdr3_aa: CASSELWTATNEQFF
cdr3_nt: TGTGCCAGCAGTGAATTGTGGACAGCCACAAATGAGCAGTTCTTC

clone_size: -
v_call: TRBV7-9
j_call: TRBJ1-6
d_call: -
cdr3_aa: CASTVRGGGHNSPLHF
cdr3_nt: TGTGCCAGCACCGTACGCGGGGGCGGCCATAATTCACCCCTCCACTTT

clone_size: -
v_call: TRBV5-1
j_call: TRBJ2-5
d_call: TRBD1
cdr3_aa: CASSLLEQGAQETQYF
cdr3_nt: TGCGCCAGCAGCTTACTGGAACAGGGGGCTCAAGAGACCCAGTACTTC

clone_size: -
v_call: TRBV19
j_call: TRBJ2-7
d_call: TRBD2
cdr3_aa: CASSMPGLAGTYEQYF
cdr3_nt: TGTGCCAGTAGTATGCCGGGACTAGCGGGAACCTACGAGCAGTACTTC

clone_size: -
v_call: TRBV29-1
j_call: TRBJ2-7
d_call: TRBD1
cdr3_aa: CSVATGVAYEQYF
cdr3_nt: TGCAGCGTTGCGACAGGGGTCGCCTACGAGCAGTACTTC

clone_size: -
v_call: TRBV5-8
j_call: TRBJ1-3
d_call: -
cdr3_aa: CASSLSPGAGNTIYF
cdr3_nt: TGTGCCAGCAGCCTATCCCCGGGGGCTGGAAACACCATATATTTT

clone_size: -
v_call: TRBV27
j_call: TRBJ2-6
d_call: TRBD2
cdr3_aa: CASSLGLIAGGPASGANVLTF
cdr3_nt: TGTGCCAGCAGTTTAGGCCTTATCGCGGGAGGGCCTGCCTCTGGGGCCAACGTCCTGACTTTC

clone_size: -
v_call: TRBV27
j_call: TRBJ2-3
d_call: -
cdr3_aa: CASTSTDTQYF
cdr3_nt: TGTGCCAGCACCTCCACAGATACGCAGTATTTT

clone_size: -
v_call: TRBV19
j_call: TRBJ2-4
d_call: TRBD1
cdr3_aa: CASSSPGQGFNIQYF
cdr3_nt: TGTGCCAGTAGTTCCCCGGGACAGGGGTTTAACATTCAGTACTTC

clone_size: -
v_call: TRBV19
j_call: TRBJ2-7
d_call: -
cdr3_aa: CATSDTFYEQYF
cdr3_nt: TGTGCCACTTCCGACACCTTCTACGAGCAGTACTTC

clone_size: medium-sized
v_call: TRBV7-6
j_call: TRBJ1-1
d_call: -
cdr3_aa: CASSLGPSVNTEAFF
cdr3_nt: TGTGCCAGCAGCTTAGGACCCTCCGTGAACACTGAAGCTTTCTTT

clone_size: -
v_call: TRBV19
j_call: TRBJ2-2
d_call: -
cdr3_aa: CASSIFGSAGELFF
cdr3_nt: TGTGCCAGTAGTATTTTCGGGAGCGCCGGGGAGCTGTTTTTT

clone_size: few
v_call: TRBV19
j_call: TRBJ2-2
d_call: TRBD2
cdr3_aa: CASSIDPAGGGTGELFF
cdr3_nt: TGTGCCAGTAGTATAGATCCGGCGGGAGGCGGGACCGGGGAGCTGTTTTTT

clone_size: -
v_call: TRBV7-2
j_call: TRBJ2-5
d_call: -
cdr3_aa: CASSDSGETQYF
cdr3_nt: TGTGCCAGCAGCGATAGTGGCGAGACCCAGTACTTC

clone_size: -
v_call: TRBV18
j_call: TRBJ2-2
d_call: -
cdr3_aa: CATWQGRGTGELFF
cdr3_nt: TGTGCCACCTGGCAGGGGCGCGGCACCGGGGAGCTGTTTTTT

clone_size: -
v_call: TRBV10-3
j_call: TRBJ1-6
d_call: TRBD1
cdr3_aa: CAITAGGSPLHF
cdr3_nt: TGTGCCATCACGGCAGGGGGTTCACCCCTCCACTTT

clone_size: -
v_call: TRBV7-8
j_call: TRBJ1-1
d_call: -
cdr3_aa: CASSSNARMNTEAFF
cdr3_nt: TGTGCCAGCAGCTCTAACGCACGAATGAACACTGAAGCTTTCTTT

clone_size: few
v_call: TRBV20-1
j_call: TRBJ2-7
d_call: -
cdr3_aa: CSASRTTAGTYEQYF
cdr3_nt: TGCAGTGCTAGTCGGACTACAGCGGGCACCTACGAGCAGTACTTC

clone_size: -
v_call: TRBV28
j_call: TRBJ2-7
d_call: TRBD1
cdr3_aa: CASSSPDRLSSYEQYF
cdr3_nt: TGTGCCAGCAGTTCCCCGGACAGGTTGAGCTCCTACGAGCAGTACTTC

clone_size: few
v_call: TRBV5-4
j_call: TRBJ1-2
d_call: -
cdr3_aa: CASSLEAGGYTF
cdr3_nt: TGTGCCAGCAGCTTGGAGGCGGGGGGCTACACCTTC

clone_size: -
v_call: TRBV28
j_call: TRBJ2-5
d_call: -
cdr3_aa: CASSEETQYF
cdr3_nt: TGTGCCAGCAGTGAAGAGACCCAGTACTTC

clone_size: -
v_call: TRBV10-3
j_call: TRBJ2-7
d_call: -
cdr3_aa: CAISEVWLTGYYEQYF
cdr3_nt: TGTGCCATCAGTGAGGTCTGGCTTACAGGGTACTACGAGCAGTACTTC

clone_size: -
v_call: TRBV18
j_call: TRBJ2-1
d_call: -
cdr3_aa: CASSHRSGPSYNEQFF
cdr3_nt: TGTGCCAGCTCACACCGTAGCGGACCCTCCTACAATGAGCAGTTCTTC

clone_size: -
v_call: TRBV27
j_call: TRBJ2-7
d_call: -
cdr3_aa: CASSLSTVRGEQYF
cdr3_nt: TGTGCCAGCAGTTTATCGACAGTGCGGGGCGAGCAGTACTTC

clone_size: -
v_call: TRBV28
j_call: TRBJ1-2
d_call: -
cdr3_aa: CASYGLLANYGYTF
cdr3_nt: TGTGCCAGCTACGGGCTTTTAGCTAACTATGGCTACACCTTC

clone_size: -
v_call: TRBV7-2
j_call: TRBJ2-6
d_call: -
cdr3_aa: CASSLRRGGASGANVLTF
cdr3_nt: TGTGCCAGCAGCTTAAGGCGCGGGGGCGCGTCTGGGGCCAACGTCCTGACTTTC

clone_size: -
v_call: TRBV11-2
j_call: TRBJ2-3
d_call: TRBD2
cdr3_aa: CASSPRLLREVGTDTQYF
cdr3_nt: TGTGCCAGCAGCCCGAGGCTATTGCGGGAGGTCGGAACAGATACGCAGTATTTT

clone_size: -
v_call: TRBV5-6
j_call: TRBJ2-4
d_call: -
cdr3_aa: CASSLPEGVGNIQYF
cdr3_nt: TGTGCCAGCAGCCTGCCGGAAGGGGTGGGAAACATTCAGTACTTC

clone_size: -
v_call: TRBV7-9
j_call: TRBJ2-7
d_call: TRBD2
cdr3_aa: CASRGTSGSYEQYF
cdr3_nt: TGTGCCAGCAGGGGGACTAGCGGATCCTACGAGCAGTACTTC

clone_size: -
v_call: TRBV7-9
j_call: TRBJ2-7
d_call: TRBD1
cdr3_aa: CASSLGQGLYEQYF
cdr3_nt: TGTGCCAGCAGCTTAGGACAGGGGCTCTACGAGCAGTACTTC